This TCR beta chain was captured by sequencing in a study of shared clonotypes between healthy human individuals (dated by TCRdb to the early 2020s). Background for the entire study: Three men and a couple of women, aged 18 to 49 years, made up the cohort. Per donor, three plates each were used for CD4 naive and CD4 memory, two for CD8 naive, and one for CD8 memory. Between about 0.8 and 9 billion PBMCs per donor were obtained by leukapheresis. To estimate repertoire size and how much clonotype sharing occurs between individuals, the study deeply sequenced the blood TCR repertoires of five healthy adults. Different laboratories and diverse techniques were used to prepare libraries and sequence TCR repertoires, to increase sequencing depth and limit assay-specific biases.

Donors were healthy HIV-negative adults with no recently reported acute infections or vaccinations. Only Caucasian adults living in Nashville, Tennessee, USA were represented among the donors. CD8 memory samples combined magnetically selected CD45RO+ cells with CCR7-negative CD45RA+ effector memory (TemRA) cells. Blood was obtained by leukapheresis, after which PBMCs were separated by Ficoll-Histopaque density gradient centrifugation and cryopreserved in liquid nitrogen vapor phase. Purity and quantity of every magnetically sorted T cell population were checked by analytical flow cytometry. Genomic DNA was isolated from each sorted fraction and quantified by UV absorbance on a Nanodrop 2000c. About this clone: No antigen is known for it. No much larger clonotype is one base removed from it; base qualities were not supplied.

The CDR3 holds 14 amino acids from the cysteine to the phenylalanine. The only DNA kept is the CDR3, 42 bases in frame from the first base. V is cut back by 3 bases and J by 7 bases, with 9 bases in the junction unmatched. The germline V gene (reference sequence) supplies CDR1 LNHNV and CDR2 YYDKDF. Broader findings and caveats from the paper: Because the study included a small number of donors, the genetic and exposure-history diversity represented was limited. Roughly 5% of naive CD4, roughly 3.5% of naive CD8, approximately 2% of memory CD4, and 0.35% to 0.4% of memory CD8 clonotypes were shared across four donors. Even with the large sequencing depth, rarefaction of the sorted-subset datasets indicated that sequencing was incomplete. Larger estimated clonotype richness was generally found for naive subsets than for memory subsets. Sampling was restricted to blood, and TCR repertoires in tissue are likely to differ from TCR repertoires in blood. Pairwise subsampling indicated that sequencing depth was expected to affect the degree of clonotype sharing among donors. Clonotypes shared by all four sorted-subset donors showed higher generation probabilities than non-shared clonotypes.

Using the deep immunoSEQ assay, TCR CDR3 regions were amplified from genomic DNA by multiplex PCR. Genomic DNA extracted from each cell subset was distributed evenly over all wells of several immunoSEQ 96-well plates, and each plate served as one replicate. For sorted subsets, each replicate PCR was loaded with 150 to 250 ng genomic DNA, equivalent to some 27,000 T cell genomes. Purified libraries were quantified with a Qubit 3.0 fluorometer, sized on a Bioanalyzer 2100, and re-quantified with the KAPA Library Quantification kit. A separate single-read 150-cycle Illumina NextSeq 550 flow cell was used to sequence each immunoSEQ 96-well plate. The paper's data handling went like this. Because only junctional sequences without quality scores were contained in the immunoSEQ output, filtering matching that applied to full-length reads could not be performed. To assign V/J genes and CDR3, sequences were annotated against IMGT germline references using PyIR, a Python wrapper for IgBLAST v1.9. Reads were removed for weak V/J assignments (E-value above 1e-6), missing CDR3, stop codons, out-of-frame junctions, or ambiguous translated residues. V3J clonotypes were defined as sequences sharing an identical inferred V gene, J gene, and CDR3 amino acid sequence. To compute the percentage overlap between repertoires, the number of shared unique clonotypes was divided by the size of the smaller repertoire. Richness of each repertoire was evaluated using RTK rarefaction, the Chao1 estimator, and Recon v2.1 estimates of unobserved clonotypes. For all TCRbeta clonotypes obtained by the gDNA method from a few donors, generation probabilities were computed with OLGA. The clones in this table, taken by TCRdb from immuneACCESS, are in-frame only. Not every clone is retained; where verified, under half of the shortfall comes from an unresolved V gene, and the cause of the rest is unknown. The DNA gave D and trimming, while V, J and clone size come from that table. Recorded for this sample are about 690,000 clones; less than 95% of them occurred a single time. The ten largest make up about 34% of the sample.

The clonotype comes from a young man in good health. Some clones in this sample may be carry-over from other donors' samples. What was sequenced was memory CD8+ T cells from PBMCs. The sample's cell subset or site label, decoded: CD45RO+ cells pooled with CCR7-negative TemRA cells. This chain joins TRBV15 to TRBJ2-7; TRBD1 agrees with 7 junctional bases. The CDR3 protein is CATSRVTGQKEQYF. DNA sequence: TGTGCCACCAGCAGGGTGACAGGGCAGAAAGAGCAGTACTTC. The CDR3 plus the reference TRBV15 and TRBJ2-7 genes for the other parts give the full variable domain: DAMVIQNPRYQVTQFGKPVTLSCSQTLNHNVMYWYQQKSSQAPKLLFHYYDKDFNNEADTPDNFQSRRPNTSFCFLDIRSPGLGDTAMYLCATSRVTGQKEQYFGPGTRLTVT.